The 14 T cell receptor beta chains in this list originate from one sample, sequenced in a study of blood T cells in healthy people across ages. It was with a sample-barcoded 5' primer and a J-beta primer mix that a second PCR of roughly 7 to 12 cycles was run. MiXCR, applied by TCRdb to the 5' RACE reads, yields one record per CDR3 protein. Among about 540,000 distinct CDR3 sequences listed, around 24% were seen once. The same data also went into a second study, on T cells of mothers and their children.

Sequences were obtained from blood. The receptors shown here come from a boy aged 10-17 years in good health.

This clonotype was observed a few times. The chain recombines TRBV10-3 with TRBJ2-5; 7 positions agree with TRBD2. Germline CDR1 reads ENHRY; CDR2 reads SYGVKD. V dropped 2 bases and J dropped 5; count of bases not matched to a gene: 5. The CDR3 loop spans 14 amino acids. DNA of the CDR3: TGTGCCATCAGTGAGATTGGGGGGGAGGAGACCCAGTACTTC. Translated, it gives CAISEIGGEETQYF.

The chain combines TRBV15 with TRBJ2-7; TRBD1 aligns across 7 bases. The length of the CDR3 is 15 residues. The V gene end was trimmed by 0 bases and the J gene end by 5 bases; junction bases not matched to a gene: 7. Germline lookup yields CDR1 LNHNV and CDR2 YYDKDF (reference sequence). The CDR3 bases are TGTGCCACCAGCAGAGATAGGCAGGGGGTAGACGAGCAGTACTTC. Amino acids: CATSRDRQGVDEQYF. Drawing the rest from reference TRBV15 and TRBJ2-7, the complete variable domain is DAMVIQNPRYQVTQFGKPVTLSCSQTLNHNVMYWYQQKSSQAPKLLFHYYDKDFNNEADTPDNFQSRRPNTSFCFLDIRSPGLGDTAMYLCATSRDRQGVDEQYFGPGTRLTVT.

This clonotype has more than one count but fewer than ten. For the CDR3, the DNA is TGTGCCAGCAGCCTTTCAACCGTCGAGCAGTACTTC. Its protein product is CASSLSTVEQYF. The V and J genes are TRBV6-1 and TRBJ2-5; D uncertain. The closer fit of TRBJ2-7 to the DNA end suggests the J call may be wrong. CDR1 is MNHNS, CDR2 SASEGT, per germline. The CDR3 length is 12 residues.

The chain combines TRBV3-1 with TRBJ2-4, with D unclear. The germline CDR1 and CDR2 sequences are LGHDT and YNNKEL (reference sequence). This CDR3 has 14 amino acids. Trimming removed 2 bases at V and 7 bases at J, with 12 bases between. The CDR3 DNA reads as TGTGCCAGCAGCCAATTGGGTAGAGAGAACATTCAGTACTTC. Translating it yields CASSQLGRENIQYF.

The chain joins TRBV28 to TRBJ1-1, with TRBD1 matching 8 bases. The V and J ends lost 6 bases and 11 bases, in that order; junction bases with no gene match: 17. Germline V gives CDR1 MDHEN, CDR2 SYDVKM. This CDR3 spans 15 amino acids. For the CDR3, the DNA is TGTGCCAGCAGGCCAGGACAGGGTACCAAGCCGGAGGCTTTCTTT. This encodes CASRPGQGTKPEAFF.

The chain links TRBV20-1 to TRBJ1-2; tentatively, D is TRBD1 (6 bases). The CDR3 runs to 16 residues. Germline CDR1 is DFQATT and CDR2 is SNEGSKA (reference sequence). V was trimmed by 0 bases and J by 0 bases, leaving 14 bases between them. The CDR3 nucleotides read TGCAGTGCTAGAGATTACCAGACAGGCTCTAACTATGGCTACACCTTC. Residues: CSARDYQTGSNYGYTF.

The V call is TRBV29-1, the J call TRBJ2-5; D is undetermined. Germline V gene lookup returns CDR1 SQVTM and CDR2 ANQGSEA. The CDR3 has 14 residues. V was clipped by 1 base and J by 5 bases, with 14 bases between them. CDR3 region: CSVEGESGGETQYF. CDR3 coding DNA: TGCAGCGTTGAAGGAGAGAGTGGTGGCGAGACCCAGTACTTC.

This clonotype was seen a few times. At one boundary the junction diverges from the germline segment, which might be a read error. The chain joins TRBV4-1 to TRBJ2-5; 10 bases agree with TRBD2. Germline assignment: CDR1 MGHRA and CDR2 YSYEKL. There are 13 residues in the CDR3. Here the CDR3 reads CASSQELAGSPHF. DNA for the CDR3: TGCGCCAGCAGCCAGGAACTAGCGGGGAGCCCTCACTTC.

This chain joins TRBV20-1 and TRBJ2-1, with TRBD2 matching 8 bases. This CDR3 spans 14 amino acids. The J segment lost 5 bases and the V segment lost 5 bases, leaving 8 bases of the junction unmatched. Per germline, CDR1 DFQATT and CDR2 SNEGSKA (reference sequence). The CDR3 DNA reads as TGCAGTGCTGCTCCGGGACTAGTCCACAATGAGCAGTTCTTC. Amino acids: CSAAPGLVHNEQFF.

This clonotype was seen at least ten times. One junction end disagrees with the germline gene, perhaps due to a read error. This sequence joins TRBV20-1 and TRBJ2-5; 8 bases are shared with TRBD1. Germline V gene lookup returns CDR1 DFQATT and CDR2 SNEGSKA (reference sequence). The CDR3 contains 12 residues. The CDR3 nucleotides are TGCAGTGCTGGAGACAGGGGAAAGACCCAGTACTTC. Translation gives CSAGDRGKTQYF.

This clonotype appeared a few times. One end of the junction does not line up with germline, which may come from a read error. The chain is built from TRBV20-1 and TRBJ2-5; TRBD2 matches 7 bases. CDR1 and CDR2 (germline): DFQATT, SNEGSKA (reference sequence). This CDR3 is built from 9 residues. CDR3 sequence reads: CSAGGVEFF. CDR3 coding DNA: TGCAGTGCTGGGGGGGTTGAGTTCTTC.

The chain employs TRBV7-9 and TRBJ1-1; no clear D. CDR1 is SEHNR, CDR2 FQNEAQ, per germline (reference sequence). Trimming left V 6 bases short and J 3 bases short, with 8 bases between. The CDR3 loop spans 12 amino acids. The CDR3 nucleotides read TGTGCCAGCAGTGCGGGTTACACTGAAGCTTTCTTT. Its translation: CASSAGYTEAFF.

The rearrangement uses TRBV6-1 and TRBJ1-2; 8 bases are shared with TRBD1. Germline trimming cut 3 bases from V and 7 bases from J; bases unmatched to any gene: 1. The length of the CDR3 is 12 residues. Germline CDR1 MNHNS, CDR2 SASEGT. The CDR3 DNA follows: TGTGCCAGCAGTGAGGACAGGGTTGGCTACACCTTC. It encodes CASSEDRVGYTF.

A remark on this clonotype: Its ends do not fully match the called genes, so a read error is possible. The chain carries TRBV6-2 or TRBV6-3 and TRBJ1-1, with D possibly matching TRBD1 (6 bases). Germline V gene lookup returns CDR1 MNHEY and CDR2 SVGEGT. This CDR3 has 17 amino acids. The CDR3 DNA reads as TGTGCCAACAGTTACCTTAACACGGGACAAGTGAACACTGAAGCTTTCTTT. This codes for CANSYLNTGQVNTEAFF.